These T cell receptor beta chains were read from a single sample in a study of T cell repertoires in cytomegalovirus infection. TCRdb reprocessed the reads via MiXCR and lists one record per CDR3 protein. The sample lists fewer than 550,000 distinct CDR3 sequences, around 27% occurring once. The sequenced sample consisted of PBMCs. These receptors originate from a human donor in good health (CMV status not recorded). Some clones in this sample may be carry-over from other donors' samples. Each CDR3 is given with its conserved first and last residue. The D gene is left open where the match is weak. A clone size is listed for some rows: how often the clone was seen (once, few, many), or a class if it is expanded.

>TRBV7-8|many|TRBJ2-1|NA
TGTGCCAGCAGCTCCAGGGGTAGTTGGACTCGCTCCTACAATGAGCAGTTCTTC
CASSSRGSWTRSYNEQFF
>TRBV7-6|NA|TRBJ2-2|TRBD1
TGTGCCAGCAGCCGTGACAGGGGAGGCGGGGAGCTGTTTTTT
CASSRDRGGGELFF
>TRBV9|few|TRBJ2-6|NA
TGTGCCAGCAGCGTCCCCCCTTCTGGGGCCAACGTCCTGACTTTC
CASSVPPSGANVLTF
>TRBV7-2|NA|TRBJ1-1|TRBD1
TGTGCCAGCAGCGTTTACAGGGGTGGGAACACTGAAGCTTTCTTT
CASSVYRGGNTEAFF
>TRBV7-2|many|TRBJ2-1|TRBD2
TGTGCCAGCAGCTTAGTAGCGGGAGTGAATGAGCAGTTCTTC
CASSLVAGVNEQFF
>TRBV7-2|many|TRBJ2-7|TRBD1
TGTGCCAGCAGCTCCACTCAATACAGGGGGAACTACGAGCAGTACTTC
CASSSTQYRGNYEQYF
>TRBV7-9|NA|TRBJ2-1|NA
TGTGCCAGCAGCGCCCAGGGGTACAATGAGCAGTTCTTC
CASSAQGYNEQFF
>TRBV6-1|many|TRBJ1-3|NA
TGTGCCAGCAGTGAAAACGTTCTGCGCGCTGGAAACACCATATATTTT
CASSENVLRAGNTIYF
>TRBV7-6|NA|TRBJ2-1|NA
TGTGCCAGCAGCACCCCAATTGGGGGCGGGCCAGCCTACAATGAGAAGTTCTTC
CASSTPIGGGPAYNEKFF
>TRBV7-9|NA|TRBJ2-3|NA
TGTGCCAGCAGCGCCCCCGGGACGCCAGCTAGCACAGATACGCAGTATTTT
CASSAPGTPASTDTQYF
>TRBV7-2|many|TRBJ1-5|TRBD1
TGTGCCAGCAGCTTAGCTGGGACAGGTTACAATCAGCCCCAGCATTTT
CASSLAGTGYNQPQHF
>TRBV20-1|many|TRBJ1-6|NA
TGCAGTGCTAAGGGTGCTTCACCCCTCCACTTT
CSAKGASPLHF
>TRBV20-1|NA|TRBJ2-7|NA
TGCAGTGCTGCCGGTTGGAGCGCTGAACCCTACGAGCAGTACTTC
CSAAGWSAEPYEQYF
>TRBV6-5|few|TRBJ2-7|NA
TGTGCCAGCAGTTACTCCCCCACGACCTACGAGCAGTACTTC
CASSYSPTTYEQYF
>TRBV18|few|TRBJ1-4|TRBD1
TGTGCCAGCTCACCACCCGGCAGGGGGCTCTATGATGAAAAACTGTTTTTT
CASSPPGRGLYDEKLFF
>TRBV6-1|few|TRBJ2-2|NA
TGTGCCAGCAGTGCAAAACCACTCACCACCGGGGAGCTGTTTTTT
CASSAKPLTTGELFF
>TRBV27|many|TRBJ2-2|NA
TGTGCCAGCAGTTTATTAGGGGGTCCCGGGGAGCTGTTTTTT
CASSLLGGPGELFF
>TRBV20-1|NA|TRBJ2-1|TRBD2
TGCAGTGCTAGAGATGAAGTGGGACTAGCGGGCTCCTACAATGAGCAGTTCTTC
CSARDEVGLAGSYNEQFF
>TRBV7-9|NA|TRBJ2-5|TRBD2
TGTGCCAGCAGCCAAAGCGGGAGGTACGGGACCCAGTACTTC
CASSQSGRYGTQYF
>TRBV4-1|NA|TRBJ2-1|TRBD2
TGCGCCAGCAGCCGTGCGGGAGTGGGTCCTGACAATGAGCAGTTCTTC
CASSRAGVGPDNEQFF
>TRBV12-3/TRBV12-4|NA|TRBJ1-1|NA
TGTGCCAGCAGAGGACTGTTGACTGAAGCTTTCTTT
CASRGLLTEAFF
>TRBV7-4|NA|TRBJ2-5|TRBD1
TGTGCCAGCAGCTTCGGGACAGGGGCTGAAGAGACCCAGTACTTC
CASSFGTGAEETQYF
>TRBV7-2|many|TRBJ2-5|NA
TGTGCCAGCAGCTTAGGACCTCAGGGGGGAGAGGAGACCCAGTACTTC
CASSLGPQGGEETQYF
>TRBV10-3|NA|TRBJ2-2|TRBD2
TGTGCCATCAGACTCGGACTAGCGGTGGAGGGCGGGGAGCTGTTTTTT
CAIRLGLAVEGGELFF
>TRBV5-1|NA|TRBJ2-7|TRBD1
TGCGCCAGCAGCTTCCTGATTTCGGGACAGGGCTACGAGCAGTACTTC
CASSFLISGQGYEQYF
>TRBV4-1|NA|TRBJ1-4|NA
TGCGCCAGCAGCCAAGACCGGGGGCCGGGAGAAAAACTGTTTTTT
CASSQDRGPGEKLFF
>TRBV11-2|NA|TRBJ2-1|TRBD2
TGTGCCAGCAGCTCTTTACGCGGGAGAGGGCATGAGCAGTTCTTC
CASSSLRGRGHEQFF
>TRBV6-6|many|TRBJ1-1|NA
TGTGCCAGCAGTTACTCGTTACGGGGGGTAGCTGAAGCTTTCTTT
CASSYSLRGVAEAFF
>TRBV19|NA|TRBJ1-2|NA
TGTGCCAGTAGTTTGGCCCTCGGTGCAATGTCTAACTATGGCTACACCTTC
CASSLALGAMSNYGYTF
>TRBV7-2|many|TRBJ2-3|NA
TGTGCCAGCAACGCGATGGGGACAACTAGCACAGATACGCAGTATTTT
CASNAMGTTSTDTQYF
>TRBV7-9|many|TRBJ2-5|TRBD1
TGTGCCAGCAGCTTATCTACAGGGGGCTCAGAGACCCAGTACTTC
CASSLSTGGSETQYF
>TRBV7-6|many|TRBJ1-2|TRBD1
TGTGCCAGCAGCCTACGACAGGGGGGAAACTATGGCTACACCTTC
CASSLRQGGNYGYTF
>TRBV11-2|NA|TRBJ2-1|NA
TGTGCCAGCAGCCGTAGGGGGGGACTTCACAATGAGCAGTTCTTC
CASSRRGGLHNEQFF
>TRBV19|few|TRBJ1-5|NA
TGTGCCAGTAGAGAGACCGTTTGGGGGGCCCAGCATTTT
CASRETVWGAQHF
>TRBV7-2|many|TRBJ1-3|NA
TGTGCCAGCAGCCCTGCTGGAAACACCATATATTTT
CASSPAGNTIYF
>TRBV5-1|few|TRBJ2-1|NA
TGCGCCAGCAGCTTCGATCGTCGAGGAAGGTCGGTTTACAATGAGCAGTTCTTC
CASSFDRRGRSVYNEQFF
>TRBV7-3|many|TRBJ2-3|TRBD2
TGTGCCAGCAGCTCGGGGGGACTAGCGGGGCCTCTAGATACGCAGTATTTT
CASSSGGLAGPLDTQYF
>TRBV14|NA|TRBJ2-1|TRBD2
TGTGCCAGCAGCCAGCAAGCCCCGGGACTAGCGCCCCCGGGGGAGCAGTTCTTC
CASSQQAPGLAPPGEQFF
>TRBV4-2|NA|TRBJ1-2|NA
TGTGCCAGCAGCCAATCGGAGGCGAACTATGGCTACACCTTC
CASSQSEANYGYTF
>TRBV20-1|NA|TRBJ1-5|TRBD1
TGCAGTGCTAGAGCAGGGGGAACGAATCAGCCCCAGCATTTT
CSARAGGTNQPQHF
>TRBV20-1|once|TRBJ1-4|TRBD1
TGCAGTGCTAGAGATTCAGGGGGTAATGAAAAACTGTTTTTT
CSARDSGGNEKLFF
>TRBV27|NA|TRBJ1-1|NA
TGTGCCAGCAGCGCGGGCGGGTTCCACACTGAAGCTTTCTTT
CASSAGGFHTEAFF
>TRBV6-1|few|TRBJ1-1|NA
TGTGCCAGCAGTTATATGGGCCAACAAGAAGCTTTCTTT
CASSYMGQQEAFF
>TRBV6-2/TRBV6-3|NA|TRBJ1-5|NA
TGTGCCAGCTCGGGCGCGGAAGGCAATCAGCCCCAGCATTTT
CASSGAEGNQPQHF
>TRBV5-4|few|TRBJ1-4|TRBD1
TGTGCCAGCAGCCGGGGACAGGGGGAGGAAAAACTGTTTTTT
CASSRGQGEEKLFF
>TRBV7-2|many|TRBJ2-5|TRBD1
TGTGCCAGCAGCTCCGGACAGGGTCAGGAGACCCAGTACTTC
CASSSGQGQETQYF
>TRBV11-2|few|TRBJ2-1|TRBD2
TGTGCCAGCAGCTCGACAATTAGCGGGAGGGCCAATGAGCAGTTCTTC
CASSSTISGRANEQFF
>TRBV4-1|few|TRBJ1-1|NA
TGCGCCAGCAGTTTACCTTGGGAGAGCACTGAAGCTTTCTTT
CASSLPWESTEAFF
>TRBV7-8|many|TRBJ1-5|NA
TGTGCCAGCAGCCTAGGGCGAGGGAGCAATCAGCCCCAGCATTTT
CASSLGRGSNQPQHF
>TRBV12-3/TRBV12-4|NA|TRBJ2-1|TRBD2
TGTGCCAGCACCTTGCTGGGACTAGCGGGAGACTCGAGCTCCTACAATGAGCAGTTCTTC
CASTLLGLAGDSSSYNEQFF
>TRBV4-1|few|TRBJ1-1|NA
TGCGCCAGCAGCCAGGCGGGACGCCTGAACACTGAAGCTTTCTTT
CASSQAGRLNTEAFF
>TRBV4-3|NA|TRBJ2-1|TRBD2
TGCGCCAGCAGCCAAGAGTTCTTCCTAGCGGGGGCCTACAATGAGCAGTTCTTC
CASSQEFFLAGAYNEQFF
>TRBV19|few|TRBJ2-1|NA
TGTGCCAGTAATGATCGAGCAAATCCCTACAATGAGCAGTTCTTC
CASNDRANPYNEQFF
>TRBV28|NA|TRBJ1-4|NA
TGTGCCAGCAGTTTGTCAGGAGGCGGATCCGGTGAAAAACTGTTTTTT
CASSLSGGGSGEKLFF
>TRBV12-3/TRBV12-4|few|TRBJ1-1|NA
TGTGCCAGCAGCCTTAGATCGGGGTCCACTGAAGCTTTCTTT
CASSLRSGSTEAFF
>TRBV7-2|many|TRBJ2-1|NA
TGTGCCAGCAGCAACCGACCCCCCAATGAGCAGTTCTTC
CASSNRPPNEQFF
>TRBV28|few|TRBJ2-2|TRBD2
TGTGCCAGCAGTCCTAGCGGGAGGGTCACCGGGGAGCTGTTTTTT
CASSPSGRVTGELFF
>TRBV2|NA|TRBJ1-1|TRBD1
TGTGCCACCGGACAGGGCTGGAACACTGAAGCTTTCTTT
CATGQGWNTEAFF
>TRBV7-2|few|TRBJ2-1|TRBD2
TGTGCCAGCACCCGCGGGAGGGTCAATGAGCAGTTCTTC
CASTRGRVNEQFF